This T cell receptor (beta chain) emerged from a study of naive and memory T cell subsets. The CDR3 length is 14 residues. V was shortened by 5 bases and J by 5 bases, with 13 bases between the two germline ends. Per the germline V gene, CDR1 is SGHDN and CDR2 is FVKESK. Two oligonucleotides, mixed equimolar, formed the beta constant-region primer covering TRBC1 and TRBC2. Four rounds of PCR amplified the ligated cDNA using nested alpha and beta constant-region primers plus SP2. MiXCR, applied by TCRdb to the UMI-ligation and nested PCR reads, yields one record per CDR3 protein. The sample carries roughly 100,000 distinct CDR3 sequences, approximately 11% recorded once. Broader study findings: Possibly reflecting memory cells re-expressing CD45RA, a few larger clonotypes occurred in naive repertoires, especially CD8.

This clonotype showed up many times. What it binds is not known. This TCR came from a human donor in good health. The chain couples TRBV14 to TRBJ2-1; D remains unclear. Sample: naive CD4+ T cells from blood. This chain's CDR3 is CASSSRYPDNEQFF. CDR3 nucleotide sequence: TGTGCCAGCAGCTCCCGGTACCCGGACAATGAGCAGTTCTTC.